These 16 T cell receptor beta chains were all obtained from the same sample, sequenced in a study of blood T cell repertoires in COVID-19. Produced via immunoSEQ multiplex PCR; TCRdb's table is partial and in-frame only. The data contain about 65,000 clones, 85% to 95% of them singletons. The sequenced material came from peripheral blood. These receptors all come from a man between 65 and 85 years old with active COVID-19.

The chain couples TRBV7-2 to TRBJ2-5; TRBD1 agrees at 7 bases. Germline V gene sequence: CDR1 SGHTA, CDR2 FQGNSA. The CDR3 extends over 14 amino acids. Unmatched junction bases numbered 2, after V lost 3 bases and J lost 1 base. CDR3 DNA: TGTGCCAGCAGCTTGGGACAGATCCAAGAGACCCAGTACTTC. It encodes CASSLGQIQETQYF.

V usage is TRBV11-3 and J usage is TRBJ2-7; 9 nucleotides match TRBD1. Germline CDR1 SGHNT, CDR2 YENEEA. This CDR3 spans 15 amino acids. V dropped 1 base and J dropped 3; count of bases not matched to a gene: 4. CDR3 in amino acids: CASSLGTGQGYEQYF. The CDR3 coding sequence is TGTGCCAGCAGCTTAGGAACGGGACAGGGCTACGAGCAGTACTTC.

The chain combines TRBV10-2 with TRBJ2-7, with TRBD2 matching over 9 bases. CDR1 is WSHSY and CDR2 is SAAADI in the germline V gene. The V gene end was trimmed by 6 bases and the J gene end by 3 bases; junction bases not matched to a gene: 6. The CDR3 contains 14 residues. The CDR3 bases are TGCGCCAGCAGGGCCGGGACTAGCCGCTACGAGCAGTACGTC. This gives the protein CASRAGTSRYEQYV.

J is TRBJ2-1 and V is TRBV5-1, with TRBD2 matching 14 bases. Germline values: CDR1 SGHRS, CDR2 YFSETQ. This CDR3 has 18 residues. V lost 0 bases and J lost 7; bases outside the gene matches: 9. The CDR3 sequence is CASSLVGTSGGLWNEQFF. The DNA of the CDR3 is TGCGCCAGCAGCTTGGTCGGGACTAGCGGGGGCCTGTGGAATGAGCAGTTCTTC. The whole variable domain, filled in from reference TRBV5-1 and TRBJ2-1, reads KAGVTQTPRYLIKTRGQQVTLSCSPISGHRSVSWYQQTPGQGLQFLFEYFSETQRNKGNFPGRFSGRQFSNSRSEMNVSTLELGDSALYLCASSLVGTSGGLWNEQFFGPGTRLTVL.

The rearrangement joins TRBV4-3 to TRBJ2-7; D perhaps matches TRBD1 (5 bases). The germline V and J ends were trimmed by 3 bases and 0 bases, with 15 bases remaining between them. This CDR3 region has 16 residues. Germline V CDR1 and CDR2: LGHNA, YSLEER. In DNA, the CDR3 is TGCGCCAGCAGCCATCTTGTCCAGGGCATCTCCTACGAGCAGTACTTC. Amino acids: CASSHLVQGISYEQYF.

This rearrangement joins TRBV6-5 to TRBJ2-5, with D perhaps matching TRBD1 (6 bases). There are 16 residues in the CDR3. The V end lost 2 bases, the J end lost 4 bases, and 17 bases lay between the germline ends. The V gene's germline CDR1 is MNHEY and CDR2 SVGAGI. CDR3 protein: CASSYVIQGGRETQYF. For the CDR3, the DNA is TGTGCCAGCAGTTACGTGATACAGGGCGGTCGAGAGACCCAGTACTTC.

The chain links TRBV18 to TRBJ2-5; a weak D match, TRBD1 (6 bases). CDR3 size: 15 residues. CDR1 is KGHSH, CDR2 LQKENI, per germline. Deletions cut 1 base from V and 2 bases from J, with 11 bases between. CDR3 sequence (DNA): TGTGCCAGCTCACCACTACAGGGTATACAAGAGACCCAGTACTTC. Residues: CASSPLQGIQETQYF.

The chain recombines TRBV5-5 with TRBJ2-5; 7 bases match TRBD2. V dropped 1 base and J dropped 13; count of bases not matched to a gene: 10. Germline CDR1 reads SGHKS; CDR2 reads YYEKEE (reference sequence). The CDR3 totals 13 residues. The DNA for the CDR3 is TGTGCCAGCAGCTTGTCGGGACTAACCCCATCGTACTTC. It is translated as CASSLSGLTPSYF.

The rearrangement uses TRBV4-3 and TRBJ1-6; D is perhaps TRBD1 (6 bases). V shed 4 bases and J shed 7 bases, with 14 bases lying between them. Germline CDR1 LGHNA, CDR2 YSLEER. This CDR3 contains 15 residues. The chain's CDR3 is CASSRSWDINSPLHF. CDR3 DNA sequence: TGCGCCAGCAGCCGTTCCTGGGACATAAATTCACCCCTCCACTTT.

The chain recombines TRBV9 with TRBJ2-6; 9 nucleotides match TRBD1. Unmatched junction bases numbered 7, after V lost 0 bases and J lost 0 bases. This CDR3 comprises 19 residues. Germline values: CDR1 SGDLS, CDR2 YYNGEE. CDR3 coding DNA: TGTGCCAGCAGCGTAGTAGATGGGACAGGGTCCTCTGGGGCCAACGTCCTGACTTTC. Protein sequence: CASSVVDGTGSSGANVLTF.

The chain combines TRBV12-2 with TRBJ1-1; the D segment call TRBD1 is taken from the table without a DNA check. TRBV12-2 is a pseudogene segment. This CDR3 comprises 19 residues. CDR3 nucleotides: TGTGCAAGTCGCTTAACCTCGAATTTCCTGGACAGGAAAAACACTGAAGCTTTCTTT. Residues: CASRLTSNFLDRKNTEAFF.

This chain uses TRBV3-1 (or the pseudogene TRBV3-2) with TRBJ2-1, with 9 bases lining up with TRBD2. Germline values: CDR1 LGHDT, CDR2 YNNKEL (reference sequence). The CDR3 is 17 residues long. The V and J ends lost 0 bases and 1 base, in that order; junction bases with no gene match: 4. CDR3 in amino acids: CASSQDGGGGSYNEQFF. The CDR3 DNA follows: TGTGCCAGCAGCCAAGATGGCGGGGGGGGGTCCTACAATGAGCAGTTCTTC.

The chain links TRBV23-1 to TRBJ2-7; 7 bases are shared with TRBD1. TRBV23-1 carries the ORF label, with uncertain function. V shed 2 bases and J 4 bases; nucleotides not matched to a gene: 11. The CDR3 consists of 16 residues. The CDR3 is CASSQGPRDSPYEQYF. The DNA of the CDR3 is TGCGCCAGCAGTCAAGGACCAAGGGACAGTCCATACGAGCAGTACTTC.

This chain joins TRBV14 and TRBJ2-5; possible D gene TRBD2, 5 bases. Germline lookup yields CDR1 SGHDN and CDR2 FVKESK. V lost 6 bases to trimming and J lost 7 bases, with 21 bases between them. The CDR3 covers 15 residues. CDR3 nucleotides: TGTGCCAGCAGGCTAACCGGAGCGGCCCCGGGGACCCAGTACTTC. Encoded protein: CASRLTGAAPGTQYF.

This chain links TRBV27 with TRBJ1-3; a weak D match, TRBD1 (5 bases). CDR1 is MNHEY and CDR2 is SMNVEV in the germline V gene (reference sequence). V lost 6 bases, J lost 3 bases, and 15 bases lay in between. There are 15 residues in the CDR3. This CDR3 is CASRGTGVGGNTIYF. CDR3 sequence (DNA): TGTGCCAGCAGGGGGACGGGGGTGGGTGGAAACACCATATATTTT.

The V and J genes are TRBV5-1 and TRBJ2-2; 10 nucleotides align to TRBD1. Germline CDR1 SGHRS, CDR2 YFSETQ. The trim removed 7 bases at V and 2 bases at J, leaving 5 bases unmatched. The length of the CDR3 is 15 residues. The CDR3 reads CASCETGGNTGELFF. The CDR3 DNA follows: TGCGCCAGCTGCGAGACAGGGGGCAACACCGGGGAGCTGTTTTTT.